In its sample, the clone carrying this T cell receptor beta chain was seen a few times. Germline V lookup: CDR1 SGHAT, CDR2 FQNNGV. V was trimmed by 0 bases and J by 6 bases, leaving 15 bases between them. CDR3 size: 15 residues. As originally analysed: Reference gene primers were amplified, and this amplification served to estimate nucleated cell counts. The protocol was immunoSEQ multiplex PCR, while the TCRdb copy is restricted to in-frame clones and leaves out a portion. The V and J calls and clone size come from that table; D and trimming were worked out from the DNA. The sample yields about 200,000 clones, roughly 88% seen once. This entry belongs to a study of blood T cell repertoires in COVID-19. Across the study: Some COVID-19 samples were acute and others convalescent; all came from the United States, Italy and Spain. PBMCs, B-cell-depleted T cells, or T cells were the source of the cDNA or gDNA that made up the material.

The sequence derives from a man aged 40-55 years with acute or convalescent COVID-19. The sequencing input was peripheral blood. The chain has TRBV11-2 and TRBJ2-7; tentatively, D is TRBD2 (5 bases). CDR3 region: CASSLDGGLGSEQYF. Here the CDR3 DNA reads TGTGCCAGCAGCTTAGATGGCGGGCTGGGATCCGAGCAGTACTTC.